This is a list of T cell receptor beta chains from one sample in a study of blood T cells in healthy people across ages. TCRdb processed the 5' RACE reads anew with MiXCR; each CDR3 protein has one entry. The profile shows fewer than 800,000 distinct CDR3 sequences, under 25% of them singletons. Sequences were obtained from blood. Receptor source: a man aged 70 or older in good health. Each CDR3 is given with its conserved first and last residue. Each record gives: CDR3 protein, CDR3 DNA, clone size, D gene, J gene, V gene. D genes are given only for firm matches. The size of a clone is reported for some rows only, either as once, few or many, or as a class for expanded clones.

CAGSRGQGPTDTQYF TGTGCCGGCAGCAGGGGGCAGGGGCCCACAGATACGCAGTATTTT - TRBD1 TRBJ2-3 TRBV11-2
CASRLAGGLYEQYF TGTGCCAGTAGACTAGCGGGAGGGCTCTACGAGCAGTACTTC few TRBD2 TRBJ2-7 TRBV19
CASSGINYGYTF TGTGCCAGCAGCGGAATTAACTATGGCTACACCTTC few - TRBJ1-2 TRBV9
CASSPVRSYEQYF TGTGCCAGCAGCCCGGTAAGGTCCTACGAGCAGTACTTC few - TRBJ2-7 TRBV27
CAISGWTSVSSYNEQFF TGTGCCATCAGTGGATGGACTAGCGTCAGCTCCTACAATGAGCAGTTCTTC - TRBD2 TRBJ2-1 TRBV10-3
CASRIGGLAGDNEQFF TGCGCCAGCCGCATTGGAGGACTAGCGGGAGATAATGAGCAGTTCTTC - TRBD2 TRBJ2-1 TRBV5-1
CASSLVGFNNEQFF TGCGCCAGCAGCTTGGTCGGGTTCAACAATGAGCAGTTCTTC many - TRBJ2-1 TRBV5-1
CSAATGQGNYGYTF TGCAGTGCTGCAACGGGACAGGGGAACTATGGCTACACCTTC few TRBD1 TRBJ1-2 TRBV20-1
CASSRLAGTNTGELFF TGCGCCAGCAGCCGGTTAGCGGGAACGAACACCGGGGAGCTGTTTTTT - TRBD2 TRBJ2-2 TRBV4-1
CSARDTDRLYGYTF TGCAGTGCTAGAGATACGGACAGGCTCTATGGTTACACCTTC - TRBD1 TRBJ1-2 TRBV20-1
CASSYDGGSNTGELFF TGTGCCAGCAGTTACGACGGGGGTTCGAACACCGGGGAGCTGTTTTTT few - TRBJ2-2 TRBV6-6
CSATIRQGADGYTF TGCAGTGCTACGATCCGACAGGGGGCGGATGGCTACACCTTC - TRBD1 TRBJ1-2 TRBV20-1
CASSLDPTELFF TGTGCCAGCAGTTTGGATCCAACGGAGCTGTTTTTT - - TRBJ2-2 TRBV28
CASSFLPPPQPNEKLFF TGTGCCAGCAGCTTCCTTCCCCCCCCTCAGCCTAATGAAAAACTGTTTTTT few - TRBJ1-4 TRBV7-9
CASQPVAKNIQYF TGTGCCAGTCAGCCAGTAGCCAAAAACATTCAGTACTTC few - TRBJ2-4 TRBV11-2
CATRKYNEQFF TGTGCCACCCGGAAATACAATGAGCAGTTCTTC - - TRBJ2-1 TRBV7-8
CASKRGQETQYF TGTGCCAGCAAGCGGGGCCAAGAGACCCAGTACTTC many TRBD2 TRBJ2-5 TRBV25-1
CSASLQGAQGDTQYF TGCAGTGCTAGTTTACAGGGGGCACAGGGAGATACGCAGTATTTT few TRBD1 TRBJ2-3 TRBV20-1
CASSEGQNQETQYF TGTGCCAGCAGCGAGGGACAAAACCAAGAGACCCAGTACTTC - - TRBJ2-5 TRBV7-9
CSAGGLAGVFDEQFF TGCAGTGCGGGGGGACTAGCGGGAGTTTTCGATGAGCAGTTCTTC - TRBD2 TRBJ2-1 TRBV20-1
CSVASPGPDTQYF TGCAGCGTTGCTAGTCCCGGCCCAGATACGCAGTATTTT - - TRBJ2-3 TRBV29-1
CASSLELGSSYEQYF TGTGCCAGCAGCTTAGAATTGGGGTCCTCCTACGAGCAGTACTTC - - TRBJ2-7 TRBV11-2
CASSLDGGTNEKLFF TGTGCCAGCAGCCTAGATGGGGGGACTAATGAAAAACTGTTTTTT - - TRBJ1-4 TRBV7-8
CASSRTRTSGSSYNEQFF TGTGCCAGCAGCCGGACGCGGACTAGCGGGAGCTCCTACAATGAGCAGTTCTTC few TRBD2 TRBJ2-1 TRBV6-1
CSARDAGAPTNEKLFF TGCAGTGCTAGAGATGCGGGGGCCCCAACTAATGAAAAACTGTTTTTT - - TRBJ1-4 TRBV20-1
CASSLGGTRGTSEAFF TGTGCCAGCAGCTTAGGGGGGACAAGGGGAACTTCTGAAGCTTTCTTT - - TRBJ1-1 TRBV7-2
CASSNTGTGFEKLFF TGTGCCAGTAGTAATACCGGGACAGGGTTCGAAAAACTGTTTTTT - TRBD1 TRBJ1-4 TRBV19
CASSATDFMNTEAFF TGTGCCAGCAGCGCGACGGACTTCATGAACACTGAAGCTTTCTTT - - TRBJ1-1 TRBV9
CASSDRTSGRDTQYF TGCGCCAGCAGTGATCGGACTAGCGGGAGAGATACGCAGTATTTT few TRBD2 TRBJ2-3 TRBV10-1
CASNGQAGLGEQFF TGTGCCAGCAATGGCCAGGCGGGATTAGGTGAGCAGTTCTTC - - TRBJ2-1 TRBV27
CSARELADYNEQFF TGCAGTGCTAGAGAACTAGCGGATTACAATGAGCAGTTCTTC many TRBD2 TRBJ2-1 TRBV20-1
CASTRGAAGNEQFF TGTGCCAGCACCAGGGGAGCTGCTGGCAATGAGCAGTTCTTC - - TRBJ2-1 TRBV12-3/TRBV12-4
CASSPGLAGGPEQFF TGTGCCAGCAGCCCAGGACTAGCGGGAGGACCTGAGCAGTTCTTC few TRBD2 TRBJ2-1 TRBV9
CSAQPGGQETQYF TGCAGTGCCCAGCCTGGCGGCCAAGAGACCCAGTACTTC few - TRBJ2-5 TRBV20-1
CSAAGQSYEQYF TGCAGTGCCGCGGGACAGTCTTACGAGCAGTACTTC - - TRBJ2-7 TRBV20-1
CASSARDEQYF TGTGCCAGCAGTGCAAGGGACGAGCAGTACTTC many - TRBJ2-7 TRBV6-1
CASRKEQKMNTEAFF TGTGCCAGCAGAAAAGAACAGAAAATGAACACTGAAGCTTTCTTT - - TRBJ1-1 TRBV2
CAIGTSGIEQFF TGTGCCATCGGGACTAGCGGAATTGAGCAGTTCTTC few TRBD2 TRBJ2-1 TRBV10-3
CASSLSDRGSGYTF TGTGCCAGCAGTTTGTCCGACAGGGGCTCTGGCTACACCTTC - TRBD1 TRBJ1-2 TRBV12-3/TRBV12-4
CSAKEQGGAEKLFF TGCAGTGCGAAAGAGCAGGGGGGGGCTGAAAAACTGTTTTTT - TRBD1 TRBJ1-4 TRBV20-1
CASSQDGLAGREQYF TGCGCCAGCAGCCAAGACGGACTAGCGGGGAGGGAGCAGTACTTC - TRBD2 TRBJ2-5 TRBV4-3
CASSYSTGRSYNEQFF TGTGCCAGCAGTTACTCGACAGGCCGCTCCTACAATGAGCAGTTCTTC - - TRBJ2-1 TRBV6-2/TRBV6-3
CASSPGRTYEQYF TGTGCCAGCAGCCCCGGACGGACCTACGAGCAGTACTTC many - TRBJ2-7 TRBV6-5
CASSWSGVSIYNEQFF TGTGCCAGCAGCTGGTCGGGGGTTTCAATCTACAATGAGCAGTTCTTC - - TRBJ2-1 TRBV7-2
CASSRGQEHGYTF TGTGCCAGCAGCCGCGGACAGGAGCATGGCTACACCTTC - TRBD1 TRBJ1-2 TRBV3-1
CASSVGEEETQYF TGTGCCAGCTCTGTCGGGGAGGAGGAGACCCAGTACTTC - - TRBJ2-5 TRBV7-2
CSVRTSGRTYEQYF TGCAGCGTCCGGACTAGCGGGAGGACCTACGAGCAGTACTTC - TRBD2 TRBJ2-7 TRBV29-1
CSAEATVAEQFF TGCAGCGCAGAGGCCACAGTGGCGGAGCAGTTCTTC few - TRBJ2-1 TRBV29-1
CASSSLAGGRYEQFF TGTGCCAGCAGTTCACTAGCGGGAGGGCGTTATGAGCAGTTCTTC - TRBD2 TRBJ2-1 TRBV6-4
CASSQARGFISYEQYF TGTGCCAGCAGCCAAGCTAGGGGCTTCATCTCCTACGAGCAGTACTTC - - TRBJ2-7 TRBV3-1
CASSQLARDTQYF TGTGCCAGCAGCCAACTAGCTAGAGATACGCAGTATTTT - - TRBJ2-3 TRBV3-1
CASSQDPGTGRSYEQYF TGTGCCAGCAGCCAAGACCCTGGGACAGGGAGGTCCTACGAGCAGTACTTC few TRBD1 TRBJ2-7 TRBV3-1
CASSSGLAGEVEQFF TGTGCCAGCAGCTCCGGACTAGCGGGAGAGGTTGAGCAGTTCTTC few TRBD2 TRBJ2-1 TRBV7-3
CASSYDGETQYF TGTGCCAGCAGTTACGACGGAGAGACCCAGTACTTC many - TRBJ2-5 TRBV6-2/TRBV6-3
CASSLARSSGAYNEQFF TGTGCCAGCAGCTTAGCGCGTTCTAGCGGAGCATACAATGAGCAGTTCTTC once TRBD2 TRBJ2-1 TRBV7-6
CASSSGQRVEEQFF TGTGCCAGCAGCTCGGGCCAGCGAGTAGAGGAGCAGTTCTTC few - TRBJ2-1 TRBV7-2
CASRVAELNTGELFF TGTGCCAGCAGAGTAGCGGAGCTGAACACCGGGGAGCTGTTTTTT - - TRBJ2-2 TRBV2
CASSYAGGETYNEQFF TGTGCCAGCAGTTACGCTGGGGGAGAAACCTACAATGAGCAGTTCTTC - - TRBJ2-1 TRBV6-5
CASGLKTAGNTIYF TGTGCTAGTGGCCTTAAGACAGCTGGAAACACCATATATTTT - - TRBJ1-3 TRBV12-5